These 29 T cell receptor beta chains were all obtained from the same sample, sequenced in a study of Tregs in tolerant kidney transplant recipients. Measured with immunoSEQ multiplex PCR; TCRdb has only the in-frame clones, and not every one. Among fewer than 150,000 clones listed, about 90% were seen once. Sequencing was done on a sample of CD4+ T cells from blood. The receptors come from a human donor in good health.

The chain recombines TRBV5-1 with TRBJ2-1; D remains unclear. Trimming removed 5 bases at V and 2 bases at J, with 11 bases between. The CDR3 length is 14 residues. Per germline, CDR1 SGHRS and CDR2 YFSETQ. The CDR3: CASSKEYPYNEQFF. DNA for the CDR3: TGCGCCAGCAGTAAGGAGTACCCCTACAATGAGCAGTTCTTC.

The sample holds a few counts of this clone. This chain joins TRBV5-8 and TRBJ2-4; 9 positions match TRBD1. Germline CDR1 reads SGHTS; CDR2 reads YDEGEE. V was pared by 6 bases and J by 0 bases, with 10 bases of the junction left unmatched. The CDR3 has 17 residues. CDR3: CASTLDRGILAKNIQYF. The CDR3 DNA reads TGTGCCAGCACACTGGACAGGGGAATCCTAGCCAAAAACATTCAGTACTTC.

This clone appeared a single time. The CDR3: CASSPRGVSGQEQYF. Written as DNA, the CDR3 is TGTGCCAGCAGCCCACGCGGGGTCTCTGGACAGGAGCAGTACTTC. V gene TRBV9 combines with J gene TRBJ2-7, with D tentatively TRBD1 or TRBD2 (6 bases each). V was pared by 4 bases and J by 7 bases, with 21 bases between. Per the germline V gene, CDR1 is SGDLS and CDR2 is YYNGEE. The CDR3 runs 15 residues.

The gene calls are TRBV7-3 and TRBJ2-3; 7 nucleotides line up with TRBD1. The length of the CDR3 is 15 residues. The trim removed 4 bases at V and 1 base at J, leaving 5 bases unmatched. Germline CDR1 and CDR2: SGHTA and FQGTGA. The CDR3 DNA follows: TGTGCCAGCAGCTCCACAGGGGCCCGCACAGATACGCAGTATTTT. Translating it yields CASSSTGARTDTQYF.

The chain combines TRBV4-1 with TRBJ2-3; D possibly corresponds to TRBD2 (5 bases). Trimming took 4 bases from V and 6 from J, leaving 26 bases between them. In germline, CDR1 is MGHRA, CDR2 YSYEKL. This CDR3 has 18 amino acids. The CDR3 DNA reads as TGCGCCAGCAGCCCCGGGTTGGTGCCTCTAGCTTCCCCGGATACGCAGTATTTT. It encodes CASSPGLVPLASPDTQYF.

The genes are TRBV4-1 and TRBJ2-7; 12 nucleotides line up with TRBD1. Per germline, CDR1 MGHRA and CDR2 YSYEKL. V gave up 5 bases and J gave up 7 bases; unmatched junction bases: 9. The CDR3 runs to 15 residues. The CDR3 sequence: CASSVAGTGGREQYF. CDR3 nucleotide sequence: TGCGCCAGCAGCGTCGCCGGGACAGGGGGCCGTGAGCAGTACTTC.

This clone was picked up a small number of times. This chain's CDR3 is CASSDPGQGSNQPQHF. Here the CDR3 DNA reads TGTGCCAGCAGTGATCCGGGACAGGGAAGCAATCAGCCCCAGCATTTT. This sequence joins TRBV6-1 and TRBJ1-5, with TRBD1 matching over 9 bases. The CDR3 is made up of 16 amino acids. From germline, CDR1 is MNHNS and CDR2 SASEGT. V dropped 3 bases and J dropped 1; count of bases not matched to a gene: 4.

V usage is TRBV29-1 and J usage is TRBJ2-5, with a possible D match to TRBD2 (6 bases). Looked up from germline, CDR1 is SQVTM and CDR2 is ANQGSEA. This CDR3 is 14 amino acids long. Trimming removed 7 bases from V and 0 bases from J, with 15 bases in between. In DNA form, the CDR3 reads TGCAGCGGGGGGGTGGAGGCCAACCAAGAGACCCAGTACTTC. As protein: CSGGVEANQETQYF. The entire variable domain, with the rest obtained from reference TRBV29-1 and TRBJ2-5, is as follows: SAVISQKPSRDICQRGTSLTIQCQVDSQVTMMFWYRQQPGQSLTLIATANQGSEATYESGFVIDKFPISRPNLTFSTLTVSNMSPEDSSIYLCSGGVEANQETQYFGPGTRLLVL.

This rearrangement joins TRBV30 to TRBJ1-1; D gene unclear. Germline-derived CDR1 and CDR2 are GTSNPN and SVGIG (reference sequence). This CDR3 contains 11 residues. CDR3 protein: CGATMNTEAFF. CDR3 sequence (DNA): TGTGGTGCAACTATGAACACTGAAGCTTTCTTT.

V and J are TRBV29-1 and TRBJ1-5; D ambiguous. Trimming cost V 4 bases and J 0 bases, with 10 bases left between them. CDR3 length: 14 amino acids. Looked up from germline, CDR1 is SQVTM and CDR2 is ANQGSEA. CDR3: CSVGAGYSNQPQHF. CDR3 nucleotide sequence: TGCAGCGTTGGTGCCGGCTATAGCAATCAGCCCCAGCATTTT.

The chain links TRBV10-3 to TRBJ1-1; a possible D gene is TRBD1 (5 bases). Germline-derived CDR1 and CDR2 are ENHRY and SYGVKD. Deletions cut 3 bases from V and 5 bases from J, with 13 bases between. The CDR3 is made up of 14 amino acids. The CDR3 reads CAISDASWGTEAFF. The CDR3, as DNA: TGTGCCATCAGTGATGCGAGCTGGGGGACTGAAGCTTTCTTT.

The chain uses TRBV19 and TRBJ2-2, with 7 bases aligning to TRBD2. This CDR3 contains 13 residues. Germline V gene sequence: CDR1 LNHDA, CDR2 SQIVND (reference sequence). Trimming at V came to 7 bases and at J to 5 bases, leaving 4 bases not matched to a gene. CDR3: CASKEGGTGELFF. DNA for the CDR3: TGTGCCAGTAAGGAGGGAGGGACCGGGGAGCTGTTTTTT.

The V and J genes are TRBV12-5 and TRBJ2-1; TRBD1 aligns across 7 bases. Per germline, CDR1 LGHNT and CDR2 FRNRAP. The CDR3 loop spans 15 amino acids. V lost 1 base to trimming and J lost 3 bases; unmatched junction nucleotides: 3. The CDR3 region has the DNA TGTGCTAGTGGTTTGGGAGACAGGGTCTACAATGAGCAGTTCTTC. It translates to CASGLGDRVYNEQFF.

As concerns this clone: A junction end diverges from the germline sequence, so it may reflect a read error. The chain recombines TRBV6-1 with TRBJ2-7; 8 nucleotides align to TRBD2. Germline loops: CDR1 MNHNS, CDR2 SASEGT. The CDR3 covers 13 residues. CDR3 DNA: TGTGCCAGCCGGGCGGGGACCGGACTAGCATCGCGCTTC. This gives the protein CASRAGTGLASRF.

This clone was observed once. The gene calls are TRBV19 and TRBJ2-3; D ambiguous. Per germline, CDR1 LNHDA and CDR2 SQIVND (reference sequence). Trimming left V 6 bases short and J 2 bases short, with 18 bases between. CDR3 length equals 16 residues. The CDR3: CASSDPSASPTDTQYF. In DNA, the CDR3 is TGTGCCAGTAGCGACCCGAGCGCCAGCCCCACAGATACGCAGTATTTT.

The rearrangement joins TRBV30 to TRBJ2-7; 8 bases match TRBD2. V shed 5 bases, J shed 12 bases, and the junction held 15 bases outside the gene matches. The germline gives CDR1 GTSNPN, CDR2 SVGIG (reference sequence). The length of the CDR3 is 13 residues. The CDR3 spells CAWGEGLEGTLYF. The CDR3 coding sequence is TGTGCCTGGGGCGAGGGACTAGAGGGAACCTTGTACTTC.

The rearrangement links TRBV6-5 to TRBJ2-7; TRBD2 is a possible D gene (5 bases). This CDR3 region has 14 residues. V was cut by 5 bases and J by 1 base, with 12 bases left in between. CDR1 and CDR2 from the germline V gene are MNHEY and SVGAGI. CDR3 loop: CASSQDSESYEQYF. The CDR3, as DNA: TGTGCCAGCAGTCAGGACTCTGAATCCTACGAGCAGTACTTC.

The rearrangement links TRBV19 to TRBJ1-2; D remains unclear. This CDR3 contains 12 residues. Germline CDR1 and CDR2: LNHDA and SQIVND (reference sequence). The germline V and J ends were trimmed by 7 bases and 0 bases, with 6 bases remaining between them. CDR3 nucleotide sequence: TGTGCCAGTACTCCGACTAACTATGGCTACACCTTC. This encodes CASTPTNYGYTF.

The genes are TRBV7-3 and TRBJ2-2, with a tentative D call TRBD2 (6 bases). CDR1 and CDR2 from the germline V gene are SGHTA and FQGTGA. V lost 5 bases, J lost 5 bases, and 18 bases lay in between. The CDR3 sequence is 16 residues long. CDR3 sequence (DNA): TGTGCCAGCAGCAGGCTGGGCGGTCGGGGGACCGGGGAGCTGTTTTTT. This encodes CASSRLGGRGTGELFF.

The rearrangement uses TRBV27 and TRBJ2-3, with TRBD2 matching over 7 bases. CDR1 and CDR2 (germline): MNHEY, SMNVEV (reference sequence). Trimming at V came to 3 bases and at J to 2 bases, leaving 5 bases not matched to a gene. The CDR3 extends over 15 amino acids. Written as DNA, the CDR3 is TGTGCCAGCAGTTTGTGGCGGGGGACCACAGATACGCAGTATTTT. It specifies CASSLWRGTTDTQYF.

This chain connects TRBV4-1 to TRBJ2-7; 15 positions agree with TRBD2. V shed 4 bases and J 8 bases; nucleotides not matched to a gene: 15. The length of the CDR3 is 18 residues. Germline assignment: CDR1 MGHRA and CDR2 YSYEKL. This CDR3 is CASSRGLAGGSTFGQQYF. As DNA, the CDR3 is TGCGCCAGCAGCCGGGGACTAGCGGGGGGTTCGACCTTTGGGCAGCAGTACTTC.

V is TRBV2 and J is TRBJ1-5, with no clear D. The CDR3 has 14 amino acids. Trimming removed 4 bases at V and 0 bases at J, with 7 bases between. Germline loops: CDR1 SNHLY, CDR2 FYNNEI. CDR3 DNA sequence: TGTGCCAGCAGTGCGTCATATAGCAATCAGCCCCAGCATTTT. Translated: CASSASYSNQPQHF.

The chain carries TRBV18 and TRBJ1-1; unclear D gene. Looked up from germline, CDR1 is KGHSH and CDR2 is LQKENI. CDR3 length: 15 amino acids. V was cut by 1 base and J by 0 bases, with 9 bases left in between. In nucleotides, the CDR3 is TGTGCCAGCTCACCACGGATGGGGATGAACACTGAAGCTTTCTTT. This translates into CASSPRMGMNTEAFF.

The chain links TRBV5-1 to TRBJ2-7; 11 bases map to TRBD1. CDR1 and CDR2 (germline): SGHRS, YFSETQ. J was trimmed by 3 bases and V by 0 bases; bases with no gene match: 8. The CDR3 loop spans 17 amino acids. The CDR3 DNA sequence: TGCGCCAGCAGCTTGGCGGACAGGGGGCGTATGAGCTACGAGCAGTACTTC. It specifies CASSLADRGRMSYEQYF.

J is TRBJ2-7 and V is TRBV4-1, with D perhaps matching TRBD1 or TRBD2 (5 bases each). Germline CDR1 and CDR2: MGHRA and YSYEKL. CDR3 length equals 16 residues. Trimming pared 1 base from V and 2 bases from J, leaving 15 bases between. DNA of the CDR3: TGCGCCAGCAGCCAAGCCCTGTACGGGGCCCCCTACGAGCAGTACTTC. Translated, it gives CASSQALYGAPYEQYF.

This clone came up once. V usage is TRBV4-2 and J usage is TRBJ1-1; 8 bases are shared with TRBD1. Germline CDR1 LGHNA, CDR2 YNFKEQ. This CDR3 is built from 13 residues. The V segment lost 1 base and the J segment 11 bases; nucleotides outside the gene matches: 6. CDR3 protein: CASSQGTGIDAFF. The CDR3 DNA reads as TGTGCCAGCAGCCAAGGGACAGGGATTGACGCTTTCTTT.

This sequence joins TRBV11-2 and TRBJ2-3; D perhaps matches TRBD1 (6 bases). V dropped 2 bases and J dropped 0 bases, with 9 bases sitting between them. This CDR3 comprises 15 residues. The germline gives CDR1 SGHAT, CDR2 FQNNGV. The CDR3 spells CASSLRTDSTDTQYF. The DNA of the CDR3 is TGTGCCAGCAGCTTAAGGACAGACAGCACAGATACGCAGTATTTT.

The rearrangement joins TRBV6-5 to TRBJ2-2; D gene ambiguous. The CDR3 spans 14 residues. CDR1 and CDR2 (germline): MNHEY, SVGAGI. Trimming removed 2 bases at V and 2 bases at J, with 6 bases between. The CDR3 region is CASSYALNTGELFF. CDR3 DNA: TGTGCCAGCAGTTACGCGCTTAACACCGGGGAGCTGTTTTTT.

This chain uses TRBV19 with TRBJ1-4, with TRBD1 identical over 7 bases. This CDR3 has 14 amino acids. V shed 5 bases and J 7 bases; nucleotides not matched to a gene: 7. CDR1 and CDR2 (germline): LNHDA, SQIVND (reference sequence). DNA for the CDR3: TGTGCCAGTAGTCCCAGGACAGGCGGTGAAAAACTGTTTTTT. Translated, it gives CASSPRTGGEKLFF.